This entry is about one T cell receptor (beta chain). The CDR3 length is 14 residues. Trimming removed 5 bases at V and 9 bases at J, with 14 bases between. The germline gives CDR1 SNHLY, CDR2 FYNNEI. The table came from immunoSEQ multiplex PCR; TCRdb's copy has only in-frame clones and leaves some out. The sample consists of around 320,000 clones, roughly nine tenths of them appearing once. The sample belongs to a study of blood T cell repertoires in COVID-19. The sequencing input was PBMCs or T cells enriched from blood (not recorded which). The chain carries TRBV2 and TRBJ1-6; tentatively, D is TRBD1 (6 bases). The receptor was isolated from a woman aged 50 to 60 who had been exposed to COVID-19. CDR3 in DNA: TGTGCCAGCAGTTTCACAGGGACCGGTTCACCCCTCCACTTT. Amino acids: CASSFTGTGSPLHF.